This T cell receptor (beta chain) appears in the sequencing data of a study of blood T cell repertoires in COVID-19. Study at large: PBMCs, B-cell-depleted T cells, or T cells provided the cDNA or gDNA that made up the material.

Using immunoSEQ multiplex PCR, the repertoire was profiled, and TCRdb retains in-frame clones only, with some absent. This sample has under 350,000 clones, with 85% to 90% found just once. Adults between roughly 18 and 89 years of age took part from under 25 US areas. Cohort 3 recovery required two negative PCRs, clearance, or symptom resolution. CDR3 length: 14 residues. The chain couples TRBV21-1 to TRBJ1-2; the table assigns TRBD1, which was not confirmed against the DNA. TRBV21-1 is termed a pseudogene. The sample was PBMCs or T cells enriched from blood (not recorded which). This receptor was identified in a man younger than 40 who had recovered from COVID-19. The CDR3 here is CASRPGQGEKGYTF. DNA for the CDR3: TGTGCCAGCAGACCGGGACAGGGTGAGAAAGGCTACACCTTC.